This TCR beta chain was sequenced during a study of blood T cell repertoires in COVID-19. Study overall: COVID-19 samples collected from the United States, Italy and Spain covered acute and convalescent phases. T cells, B-cell-depleted T cells, or PBMCs supplied cDNA or gDNA.

Original processing notes: Amplifying reference gene primers gave estimates of nucleated cell counts. The repertoire was sequenced with immunoSEQ multiplex PCR; TCRdb's copy has only in-frame clones and lacks some. The V and J calls and clone size come from that table; D and trimming were worked out from the DNA. The sample has about 210,000 clones; over 70% are singletons. The V and J ends lost 0 bases and 8 bases, in that order; junction bases with no gene match: 6. CDR3 length: 15 amino acids. Germline V lookup: CDR1 SGHNT, CDR2 YYREEE (reference sequence). Sequencing was carried out using peripheral blood. This clonotype originated in a woman between 50 and 59 years old with acute or convalescent COVID-19. V and J are TRBV5-4 and TRBJ2-1, with TRBD2 identical over 9 bases. The CDR3 bases are TGTGCCAGCAGCTTGGAAATAGCGGGAGTCTATGAGCAGTTCTTC. Amino acids: CASSLEIAGVYEQFF.